This T cell receptor beta chain came from a study of beta chain features in type 1 diabetes. General study results and limits: A greater similarity of naive, central memory and Treg TCRB repertoires was seen among patients than among healthy donors. There was a moderate but significant shortening of TCRB CDR3s in all four CD4+ subsets of Type 1 diabetes patients. cDNA-based reads could over-represent cells with high TCR expression.

Via CD45RO/CCR7/CD25/CD127/CD95/CD27, cells of the CD4+ naive, central memory, regulatory and stem cell-like memory subsets were sorted. Germline V lookup: CDR1 SGHRS, CDR2 YFSETQ. The CDR3 consists of 15 residues. V dropped 4 bases and J dropped 2 bases, with 13 bases sitting between them. As to this clone: The antigen remains unidentified.

The whole isolated RNA underwent reverse transcription, so sequencing captured expressed TCRB transcripts. Profiled with immunoSEQ multiplex PCR; TCRdb holds only in-frame clones, not every one. Of roughly 350,000 clones in the sample, 8.5% to 10% were seen once. The sample taken for sequencing was central memory CD4+ T cells from blood. V is TRBV5-1 and J is TRBJ2-1; D is possibly TRBD1 (5 bases). The TCR sequence derives from a man younger than 40 with type 1 diabetes. The CDR3 DNA reads TGCGCCAGCAGCCCAGACAGTCCTGCCTACAATGAGCAGTTCTTC. Translated: CASSPDSPAYNEQFF.